The source of this T cell receptor (beta chain) is a study of blood T cell repertoires in COVID-19. Original methodology: Quantification of nucleated cells was approximated via reference gene primer amplification. The table came from immunoSEQ multiplex PCR; TCRdb's copy has only in-frame clones and leaves some out. V, J and clone size were drawn from that table, and D and trimming were deduced from the DNA. The table includes 75,000 to 100,000 clones, about 87% detected once. CDR1 GTSNPN and CDR2 SVGIG come from the germline V gene (reference sequence). The CDR3 length is 13 residues. With V trimmed by 4 bases and J by 2 bases, 3 bases remained unmatched.

Specimen: peripheral blood. This chain joins TRBV30 and TRBJ1-1, with 8 bases fitting TRBD1. The clonotype originates from a human donor in a cohort sampled during active COVID-19. CDR3 in DNA: TGTGCCTGGATCGACAGGGGAAACACTGAAGCTTTCTTT. Translating gives CAWIDRGNTEAFF.